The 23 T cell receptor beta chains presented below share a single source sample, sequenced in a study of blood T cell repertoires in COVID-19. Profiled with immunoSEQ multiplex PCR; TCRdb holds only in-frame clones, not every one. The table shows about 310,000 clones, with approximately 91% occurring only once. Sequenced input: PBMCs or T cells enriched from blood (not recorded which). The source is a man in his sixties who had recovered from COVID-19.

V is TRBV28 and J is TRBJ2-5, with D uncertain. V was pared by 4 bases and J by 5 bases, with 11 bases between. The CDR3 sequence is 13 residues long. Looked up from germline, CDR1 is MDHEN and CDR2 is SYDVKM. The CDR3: CASSWVGSETQYF. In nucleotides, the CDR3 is TGTGCCAGCAGTTGGGTGGGCTCTGAGACCCAGTACTTC. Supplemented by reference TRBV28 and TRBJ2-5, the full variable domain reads DVKVTQSSRYLVKRTGEKVFLECVQDMDHENMFWYRQDPGLGLRLIYFSYDVKMKEKGDIPEGYSVSREKKERFSLILESASTNQTSMYLCASSWVGSETQYFGPGTRLLVL.

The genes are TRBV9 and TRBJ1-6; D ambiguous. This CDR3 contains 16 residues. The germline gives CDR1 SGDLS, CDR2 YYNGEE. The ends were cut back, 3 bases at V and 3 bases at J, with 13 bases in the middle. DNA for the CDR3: TGTGCCAGCAGCGCCGGGGAGTCTTTCTATAATTCACCCCTCCACTTT. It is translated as CASSAGESFYNSPLHF. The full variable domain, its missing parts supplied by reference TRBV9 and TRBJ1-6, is DSGVTQTPKHLITATGQRVTLRCSPRSGDLSVYWYQQSLDQGLQFLIQYYNGEERAKGNILERFSAQQFPDLHSELNLSSLELGDSALYFCASSAGESFYNSPLHFGNGTRLTVT.

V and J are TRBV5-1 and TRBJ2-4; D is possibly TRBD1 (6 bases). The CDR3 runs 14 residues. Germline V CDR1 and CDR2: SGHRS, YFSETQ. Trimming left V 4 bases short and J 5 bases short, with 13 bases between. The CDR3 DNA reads TGCGCCAGCAGCGCCGACGGGACACAAAACATTCAGTACTTC. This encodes CASSADGTQNIQYF.

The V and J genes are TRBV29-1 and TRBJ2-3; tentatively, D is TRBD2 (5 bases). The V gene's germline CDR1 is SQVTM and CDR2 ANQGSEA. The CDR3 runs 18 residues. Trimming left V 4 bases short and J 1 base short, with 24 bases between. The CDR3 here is CSVARADPPGDGTDTQYF. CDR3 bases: TGCAGCGTTGCTAGGGCGGATCCTCCCGGGGATGGCACAGATACGCAGTATTTT.

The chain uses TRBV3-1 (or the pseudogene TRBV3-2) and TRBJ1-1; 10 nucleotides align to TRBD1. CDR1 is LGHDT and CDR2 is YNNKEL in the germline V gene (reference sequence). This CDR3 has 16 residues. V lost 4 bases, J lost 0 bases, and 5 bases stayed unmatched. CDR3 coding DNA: TGTGCCAGCAGCCTACCGGGACAGGGGATGAACACTGAAGCTTTCTTT. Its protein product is CASSLPGQGMNTEAFF.

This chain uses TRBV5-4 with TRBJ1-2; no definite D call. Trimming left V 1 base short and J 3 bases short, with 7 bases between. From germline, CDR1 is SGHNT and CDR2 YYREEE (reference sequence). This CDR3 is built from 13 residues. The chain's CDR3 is CASSLPTDYGYTF. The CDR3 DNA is TGTGCCAGCAGCTTGCCTACAGACTATGGCTACACCTTC.

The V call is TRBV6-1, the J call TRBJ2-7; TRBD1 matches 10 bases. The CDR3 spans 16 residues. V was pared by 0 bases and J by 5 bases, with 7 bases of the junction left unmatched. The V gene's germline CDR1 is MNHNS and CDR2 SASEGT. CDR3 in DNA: TGTGCCAGCAGTGAAGCTCACGGACAGGGGGGGCACGAGCAGTACTTC. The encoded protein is CASSEAHGQGGHEQYF.

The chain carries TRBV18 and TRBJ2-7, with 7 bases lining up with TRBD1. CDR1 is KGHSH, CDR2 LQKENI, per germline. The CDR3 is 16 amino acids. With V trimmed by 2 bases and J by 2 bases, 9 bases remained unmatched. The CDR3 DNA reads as TGTGCCAGCTCACCATTTACCCCCCAGGGGGCCTACGAGCAGTACTTC. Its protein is CASSPFTPQGAYEQYF.

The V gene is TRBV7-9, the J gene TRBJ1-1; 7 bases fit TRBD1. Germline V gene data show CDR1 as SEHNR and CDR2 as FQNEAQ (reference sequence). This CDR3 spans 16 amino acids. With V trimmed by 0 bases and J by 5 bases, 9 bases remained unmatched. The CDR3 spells CASSLASGGMGTEAFF. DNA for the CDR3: TGTGCCAGCAGCTTAGCGTCAGGGGGTATGGGGACTGAAGCTTTCTTT.

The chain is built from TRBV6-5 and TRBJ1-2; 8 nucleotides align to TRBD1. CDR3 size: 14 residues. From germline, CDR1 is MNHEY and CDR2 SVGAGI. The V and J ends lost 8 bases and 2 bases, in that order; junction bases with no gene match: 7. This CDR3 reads CASVRQGTNYGYTF. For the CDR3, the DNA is TGTGCCAGCGTTCGACAGGGGACAAACTATGGCTACACCTTC.

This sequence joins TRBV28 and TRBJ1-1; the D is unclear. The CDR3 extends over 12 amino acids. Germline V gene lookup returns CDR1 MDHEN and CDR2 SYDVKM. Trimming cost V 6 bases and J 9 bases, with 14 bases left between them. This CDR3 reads CASSPRINKAFF. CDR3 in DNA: TGTGCCAGCAGCCCCCGTATTAATAAAGCTTTCTTT.

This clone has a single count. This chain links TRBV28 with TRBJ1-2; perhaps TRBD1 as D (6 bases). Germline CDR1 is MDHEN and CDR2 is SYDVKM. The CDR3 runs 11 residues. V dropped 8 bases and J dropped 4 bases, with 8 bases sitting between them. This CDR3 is CASRQAYGYTF. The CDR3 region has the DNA TGTGCCAGCCGACAGGCCTATGGCTACACCTTC.

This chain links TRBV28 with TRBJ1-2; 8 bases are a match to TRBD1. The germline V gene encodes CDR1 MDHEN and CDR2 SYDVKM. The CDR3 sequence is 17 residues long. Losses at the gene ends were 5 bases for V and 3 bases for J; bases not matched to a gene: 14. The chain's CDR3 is CASSPRQGATRDYGYTF. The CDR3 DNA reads TGTGCCAGCAGTCCCCGGCAGGGGGCTACGAGGGACTATGGCTACACCTTC.

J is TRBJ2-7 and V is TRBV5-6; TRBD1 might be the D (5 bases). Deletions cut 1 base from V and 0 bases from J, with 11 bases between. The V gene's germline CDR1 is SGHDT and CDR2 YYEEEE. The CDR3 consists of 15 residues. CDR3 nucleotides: TGTGCCAGCAGCTTGATACAGGAGTTCTCCTACGAGCAGTACTTC. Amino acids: CASSLIQEFSYEQYF.

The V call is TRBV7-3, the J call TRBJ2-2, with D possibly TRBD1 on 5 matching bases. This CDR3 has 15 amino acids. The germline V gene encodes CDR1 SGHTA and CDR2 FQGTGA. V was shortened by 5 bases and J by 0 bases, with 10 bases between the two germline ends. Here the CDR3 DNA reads TGTGCCAGCAGCCCGACAGCCTCGAACACCGGGGAGCTGTTTTTT. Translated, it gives CASSPTASNTGELFF.

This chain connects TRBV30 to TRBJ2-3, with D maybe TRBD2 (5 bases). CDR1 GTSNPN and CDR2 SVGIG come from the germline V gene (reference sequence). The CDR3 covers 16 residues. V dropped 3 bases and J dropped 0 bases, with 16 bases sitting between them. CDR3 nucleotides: TGTGCCTGGAGGAGAAGCGGAGTACATAGCACAGATACGCAGTATTTT. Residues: CAWRRSGVHSTDTQYF.

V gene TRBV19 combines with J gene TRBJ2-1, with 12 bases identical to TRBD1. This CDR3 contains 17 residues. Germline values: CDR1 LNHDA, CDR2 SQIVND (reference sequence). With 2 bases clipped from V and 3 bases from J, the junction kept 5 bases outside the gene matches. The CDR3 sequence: CASSISGTGGGYNEQFF. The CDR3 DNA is TGTGCCAGTAGTATATCCGGGACAGGGGGCGGCTACAATGAGCAGTTCTTC.

The CDR3: CASSYGDRGSEKLFF. The CDR3 DNA sequence: TGTGCCAGCAGTTACGGGGACAGGGGATCGGAAAAACTGTTTTTT. This chain connects TRBV6-5 to TRBJ1-4; 10 bases fit TRBD1. The CDR3 spans 15 residues. With 2 bases clipped from V and 8 bases from J, the junction kept 5 bases outside the gene matches. Germline V lookup: CDR1 MNHEY, CDR2 SVGAGI.

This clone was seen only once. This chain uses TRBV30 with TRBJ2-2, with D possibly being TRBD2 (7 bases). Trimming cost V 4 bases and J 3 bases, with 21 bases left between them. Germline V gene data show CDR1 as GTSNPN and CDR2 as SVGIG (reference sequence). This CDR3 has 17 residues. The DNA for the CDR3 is TGTGCCTGGACCCAAGGGGGAGGGCCGCGGGACACCGGGGAGCTGTTTTTT. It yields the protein CAWTQGGGPRDTGELFF.

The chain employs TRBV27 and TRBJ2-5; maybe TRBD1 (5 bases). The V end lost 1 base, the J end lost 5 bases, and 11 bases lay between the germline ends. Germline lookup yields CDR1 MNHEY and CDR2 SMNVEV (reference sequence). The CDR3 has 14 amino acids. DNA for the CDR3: TGTGCCAGCAGTTTATACAGGCGGCGGGAGACCCAGTACTTC. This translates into CASSLYRRRETQYF.

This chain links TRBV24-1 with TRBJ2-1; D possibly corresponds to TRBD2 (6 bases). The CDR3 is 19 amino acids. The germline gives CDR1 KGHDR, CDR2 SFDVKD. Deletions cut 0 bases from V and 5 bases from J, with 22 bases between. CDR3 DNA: TGTGCCACCAGTGATTTGCGGCGGGACGGACGCGGAAGAAACAATGAGCAGTTCTTC. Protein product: CATSDLRRDGRGRNNEQFF.

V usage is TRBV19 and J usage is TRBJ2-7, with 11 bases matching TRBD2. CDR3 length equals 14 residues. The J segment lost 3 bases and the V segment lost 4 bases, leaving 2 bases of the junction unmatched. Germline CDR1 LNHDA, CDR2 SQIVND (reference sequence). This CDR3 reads CASSTGLADYEQYF. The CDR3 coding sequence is TGTGCCAGTAGTACGGGACTAGCGGACTACGAGCAGTACTTC. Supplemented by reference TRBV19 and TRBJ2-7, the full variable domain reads DGGITQSPKYLFRKEGQNVTLSCEQNLNHDAMYWYRQDPGQGLRLIYYSQIVNDFQKGDIAEGYSVSREKKESFPLTVTSAQKNPTAFYLCASSTGLADYEQYFGPGTRLTVT.

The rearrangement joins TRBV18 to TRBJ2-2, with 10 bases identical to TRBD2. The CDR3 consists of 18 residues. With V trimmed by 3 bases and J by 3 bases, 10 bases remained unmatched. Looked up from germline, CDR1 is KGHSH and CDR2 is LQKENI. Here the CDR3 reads CASSPQASGSVYTGELFF. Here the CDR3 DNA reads TGTGCCAGCTCACCTCAGGCTAGCGGGAGTGTGTACACCGGGGAGCTGTTTTTT.